Listed below are T cell receptor beta chains from one sample, sequenced in a study of T cell repertoires in cytomegalovirus infection. Antigen specificity for these receptors is unknown. TCRdb passed the reads through MiXCR, listing each CDR3 protein once. The data hold some 920,000 distinct CDR3 sequences, with roughly a third observed a single time. Sequenced here: cultured CD8+ T cells from PBMCs, sampled from culture after CMV antigen stimulation. The receptors originated from a human donor in good health (CMV status not recorded). Some clones in this sample may be carry-over from other donors' samples. Each CDR3 is given with its conserved first and last residue. A D gene is named only where the DNA matches it firmly. Size tells how often a clone was seen (once, few, many) or the class of an expanded clone, and some rows leave it out.

cdr3_nt: TGTGCCAGCAACACTAGGAACACCGGGGAGCTGTTTTTT
cdr3_aa: CASNTRNTGELFF
j_call: TRBJ2-2
v_call: TRBV2
d_call: .
clone_size: .

cdr3_nt: TGCGCCAGCAGCCAGAGACTAGCGGCTCAAGAGACCCAGTACTTC
cdr3_aa: CASSQRLAAQETQYF
j_call: TRBJ2-5
v_call: TRBV4-1
d_call: TRBD2
clone_size: .

cdr3_nt: TGTGCCAGCAGTTACGATGAGGGATCGAGCACTGAAGCTTTCTTT
cdr3_aa: CASSYDEGSSTEAFF
j_call: TRBJ1-1
v_call: TRBV6-5
d_call: .
clone_size: .

cdr3_nt: TGTGCCAGCAGCTTGGAGGGCCTTGACAATGAGCAGTTCTTC
cdr3_aa: CASSLEGLDNEQFF
j_call: TRBJ2-1
v_call: TRBV5-4
d_call: .
clone_size: few

cdr3_nt: TGCAGTGTCCCACAGGGAGTGTCTTTCTTT
cdr3_aa: CSVPQGVSFF
j_call: TRBJ1-1
v_call: TRBV20-1
d_call: .
clone_size: once

cdr3_nt: TGTGCCAGCAGTTTTTTTGGCAGGGGCTACGAGCAGTACTTC
cdr3_aa: CASSFFGRGYEQYF
j_call: TRBJ2-7
v_call: TRBV27
d_call: .
clone_size: .

cdr3_nt: TGCGCCAGCAGCCACGGAGGGTCCTCCCTGGGGAATGAGCAGTTCTTC
cdr3_aa: CASSHGGSSLGNEQFF
j_call: TRBJ2-1
v_call: TRBV4-1
d_call: .
clone_size: .

cdr3_nt: TGTGCCAGCAGTTTATCGGTCCGGACAGCTACCCAAGAGACCCAGTACTTC
cdr3_aa: CASSLSVRTATQETQYF
j_call: TRBJ2-5
v_call: TRBV27
d_call: .
clone_size: .

cdr3_nt: TGTGCCAGCAGTTTATTTAGGGGTTCTGGGGCCAACGTCCTGACTTTC
cdr3_aa: CASSLFRGSGANVLTF
j_call: TRBJ2-6
v_call: TRBV27
d_call: .
clone_size: .

cdr3_nt: TGTGTCAGCAGCTCGGACAGGGTCCGAGGTCAGCCCCAGCATTTT
cdr3_aa: CVSSSDRVRGQPQHF
j_call: TRBJ1-5
v_call: TRBV7-6
d_call: TRBD1
clone_size: .

cdr3_nt: TGTGCCAGCAGTGACGAGGGGGCGCCACAAGAGACCCAGTACTTC
cdr3_aa: CASSDEGAPQETQYF
j_call: TRBJ2-5
v_call: TRBV12-3/TRBV12-4
d_call: TRBD1
clone_size: .

cdr3_nt: TGTGCTAGCAGCCCCCTCCAGGGATCCCGCTACAATGAGCAGTTCTTC
cdr3_aa: CASSPLQGSRYNEQFF
j_call: TRBJ2-1
v_call: TRBV7-6
d_call: .
clone_size: few

cdr3_nt: TGTGCCACCAGCAGAGAAAGCGGGGACTACAATGAGCAGTTCTTC
cdr3_aa: CATSRESGDYNEQFF
j_call: TRBJ2-1
v_call: TRBV15
d_call: TRBD2
clone_size: .

cdr3_nt: TGCGCCAGCAGCCCTCCGGGAAGGGGGCACACTGAAGCTTTCTTT
cdr3_aa: CASSPPGRGHTEAFF
j_call: TRBJ1-1
v_call: TRBV4-1
d_call: TRBD1
clone_size: .

cdr3_nt: TGTGCCAGCAGCGATCCGGGGACTAGCGGGAGAAATGAGCAGTTCTTC
cdr3_aa: CASSDPGTSGRNEQFF
j_call: TRBJ2-1
v_call: TRBV5-4
d_call: TRBD2
clone_size: .

cdr3_nt: TGTGTCAGCAGTCAAGCGGGACAGGGACGCTACAATGAGCAGTTCTTC
cdr3_aa: CVSSQAGQGRYNEQFF
j_call: TRBJ2-1
v_call: TRBV11-3
d_call: TRBD1
clone_size: .